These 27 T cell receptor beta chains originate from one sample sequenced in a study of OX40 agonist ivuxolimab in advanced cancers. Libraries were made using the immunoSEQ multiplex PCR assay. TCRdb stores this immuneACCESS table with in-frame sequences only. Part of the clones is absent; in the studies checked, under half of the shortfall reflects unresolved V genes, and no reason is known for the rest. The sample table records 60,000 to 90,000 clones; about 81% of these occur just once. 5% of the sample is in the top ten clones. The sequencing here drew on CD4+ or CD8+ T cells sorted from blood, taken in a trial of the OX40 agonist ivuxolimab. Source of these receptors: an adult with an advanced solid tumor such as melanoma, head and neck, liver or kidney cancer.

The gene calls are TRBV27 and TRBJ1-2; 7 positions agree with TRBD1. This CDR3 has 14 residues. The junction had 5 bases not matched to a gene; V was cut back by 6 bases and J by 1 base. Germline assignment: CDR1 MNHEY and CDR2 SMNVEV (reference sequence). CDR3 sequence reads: CASRFGTDNYGYTF. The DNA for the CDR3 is TGTGCCAGCAGGTTCGGGACAGATAACTATGGCTACACCTTC.

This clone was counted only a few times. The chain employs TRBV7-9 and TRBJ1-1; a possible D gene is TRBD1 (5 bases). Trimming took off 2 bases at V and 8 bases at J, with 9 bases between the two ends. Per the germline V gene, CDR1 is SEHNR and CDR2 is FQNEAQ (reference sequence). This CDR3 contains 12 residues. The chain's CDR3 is CASSLMTAEAFF. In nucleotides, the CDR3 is TGTGCCAGCAGCTTAATGACAGCAGAAGCTTTCTTT.

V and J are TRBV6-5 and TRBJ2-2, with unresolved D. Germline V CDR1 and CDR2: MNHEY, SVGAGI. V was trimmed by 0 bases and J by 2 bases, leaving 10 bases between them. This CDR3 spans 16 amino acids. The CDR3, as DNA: TGTGCCAGCAGTTACTCGCGGCAAATAAACACCGGGGAGCTGTTTTTT. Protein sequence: CASSYSRQINTGELFF.

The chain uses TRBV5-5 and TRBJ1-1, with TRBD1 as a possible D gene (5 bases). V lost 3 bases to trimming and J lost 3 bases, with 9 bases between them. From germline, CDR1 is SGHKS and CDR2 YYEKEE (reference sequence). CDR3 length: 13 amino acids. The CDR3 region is CASSWGFYTEAFF. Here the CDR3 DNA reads TGTGCCAGCAGCTGGGGGTTCTACACTGAAGCTTTCTTT.

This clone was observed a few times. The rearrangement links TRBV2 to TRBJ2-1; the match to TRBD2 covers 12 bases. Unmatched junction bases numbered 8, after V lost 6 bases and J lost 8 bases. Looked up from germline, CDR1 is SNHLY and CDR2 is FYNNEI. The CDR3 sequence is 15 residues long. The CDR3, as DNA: TGTGCCAGCAGGTTTCTAGCGGGAGGGGGGCATGAGCAGTTCTTC. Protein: CASRFLAGGGHEQFF.

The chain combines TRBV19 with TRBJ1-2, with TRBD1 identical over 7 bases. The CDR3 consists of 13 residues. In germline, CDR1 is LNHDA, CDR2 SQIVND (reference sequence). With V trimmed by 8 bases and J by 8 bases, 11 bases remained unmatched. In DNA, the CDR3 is TGTGCCAGTGGGACAGTCATTTCGGGCGGCTACACCTTC. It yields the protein CASGTVISGGYTF.

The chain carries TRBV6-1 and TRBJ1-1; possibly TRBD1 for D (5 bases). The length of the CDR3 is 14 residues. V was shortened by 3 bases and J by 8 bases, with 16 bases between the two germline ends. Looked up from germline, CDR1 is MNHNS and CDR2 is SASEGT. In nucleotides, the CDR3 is TGTGCCAGCAGTGAGGGACTTCTGCTACTAGAAGCTTTCTTT. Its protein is CASSEGLLLLEAFF.

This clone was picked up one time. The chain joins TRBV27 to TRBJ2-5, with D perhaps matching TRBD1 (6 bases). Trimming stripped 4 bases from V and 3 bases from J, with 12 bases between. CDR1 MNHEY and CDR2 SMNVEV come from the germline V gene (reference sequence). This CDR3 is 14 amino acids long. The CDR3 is CASSSEPGEETQYF. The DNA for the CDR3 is TGTGCCAGCAGTTCAGAACCAGGGGAAGAGACCCAGTACTTC.

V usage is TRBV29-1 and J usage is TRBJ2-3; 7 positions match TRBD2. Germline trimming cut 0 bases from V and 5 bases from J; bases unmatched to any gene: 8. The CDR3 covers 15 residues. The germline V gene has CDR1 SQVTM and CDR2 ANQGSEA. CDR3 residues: CSVEDGWGGRDTQYF. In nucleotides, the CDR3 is TGCAGCGTTGAAGATGGATGGGGGGGGAGAGATACGCAGTATTTT.

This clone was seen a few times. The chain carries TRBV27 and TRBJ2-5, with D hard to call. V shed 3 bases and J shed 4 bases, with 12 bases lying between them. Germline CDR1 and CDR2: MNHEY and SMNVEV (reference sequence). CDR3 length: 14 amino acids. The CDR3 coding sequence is TGTGCCAGCAGTTTCGGCAGGCTTCTAGAGACCCAGTACTTC. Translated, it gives CASSFGRLLETQYF.

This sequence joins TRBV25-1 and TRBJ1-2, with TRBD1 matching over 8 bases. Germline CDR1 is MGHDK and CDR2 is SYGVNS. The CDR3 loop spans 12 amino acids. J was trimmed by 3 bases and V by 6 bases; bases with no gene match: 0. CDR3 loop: CASRTGDYGYTF. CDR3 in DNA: TGTGCCAGCAGGACAGGGGACTATGGCTACACCTTC.

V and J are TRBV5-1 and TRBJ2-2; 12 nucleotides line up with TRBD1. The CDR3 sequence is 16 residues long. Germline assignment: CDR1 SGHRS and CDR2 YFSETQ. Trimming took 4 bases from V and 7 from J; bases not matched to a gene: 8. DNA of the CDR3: TGCGCCAGCAGCCAGACCGGGACAGGGGGCCTCGGGGAGCTGTTTTTT. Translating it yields CASSQTGTGGLGELFF.

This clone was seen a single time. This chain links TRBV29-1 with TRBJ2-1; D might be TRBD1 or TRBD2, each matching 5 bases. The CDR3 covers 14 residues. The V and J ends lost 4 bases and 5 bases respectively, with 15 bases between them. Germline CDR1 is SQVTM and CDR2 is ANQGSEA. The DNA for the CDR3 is TGCAGCGTTGGCCTCGGGACGGCTCACAATGAGCAGTTCTTC. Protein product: CSVGLGTAHNEQFF.

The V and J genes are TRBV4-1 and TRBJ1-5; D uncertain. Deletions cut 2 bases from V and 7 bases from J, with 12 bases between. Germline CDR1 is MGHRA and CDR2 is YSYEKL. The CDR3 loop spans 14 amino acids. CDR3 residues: CASSQFGRDQPQHF. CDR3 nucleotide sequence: TGCGCCAGCAGCCAATTCGGCAGAGACCAGCCCCAGCATTTT.

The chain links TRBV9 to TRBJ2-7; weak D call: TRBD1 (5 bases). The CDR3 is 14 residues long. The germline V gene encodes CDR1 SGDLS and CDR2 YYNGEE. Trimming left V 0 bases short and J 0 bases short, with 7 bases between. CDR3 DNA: TGTGCCAGCAGCGTAGAAGGGGCCTCCTACGAGCAGTACTTC. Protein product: CASSVEGASYEQYF.

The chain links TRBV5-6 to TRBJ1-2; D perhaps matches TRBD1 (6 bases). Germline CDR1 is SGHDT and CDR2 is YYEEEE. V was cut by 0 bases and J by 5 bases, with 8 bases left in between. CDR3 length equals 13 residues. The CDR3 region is CASSLGQEYGYTF. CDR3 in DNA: TGTGCCAGCAGCTTGGGACAGGAATATGGCTACACCTTC.

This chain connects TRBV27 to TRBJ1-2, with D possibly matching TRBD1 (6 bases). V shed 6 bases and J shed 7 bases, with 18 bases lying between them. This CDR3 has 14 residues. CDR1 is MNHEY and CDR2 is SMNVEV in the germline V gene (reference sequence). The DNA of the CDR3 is TGTGCCAGCAGCTCACTTGGGACAATAAGTGGCTACACCTTC. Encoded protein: CASSSLGTISGYTF.

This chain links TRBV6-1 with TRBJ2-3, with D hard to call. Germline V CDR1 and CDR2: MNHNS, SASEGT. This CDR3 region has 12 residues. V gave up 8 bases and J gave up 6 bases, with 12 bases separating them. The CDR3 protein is CASSAARDTQYF. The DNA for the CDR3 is TGTGCCAGCTCGGCGGCACGGGATACGCAGTATTTT.

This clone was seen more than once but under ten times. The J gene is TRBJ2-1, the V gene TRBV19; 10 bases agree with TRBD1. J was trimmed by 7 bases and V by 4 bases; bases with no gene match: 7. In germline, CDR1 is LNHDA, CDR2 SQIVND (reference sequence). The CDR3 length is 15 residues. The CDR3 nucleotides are TGTGCCAGTAGTAGAATCCCGGGACAGGGGAATGAGCAGTTCTTC. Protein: CASSRIPGQGNEQFF. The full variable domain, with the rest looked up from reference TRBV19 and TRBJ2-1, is DGGITQSPKYLFRKEGQNVTLSCEQNLNHDAMYWYRQDPGQGLRLIYYSQIVNDFQKGDIAEGYSVSREKKESFPLTVTSAQKNPTAFYLCASSRIPGQGNEQFFGPGTRLTVL.

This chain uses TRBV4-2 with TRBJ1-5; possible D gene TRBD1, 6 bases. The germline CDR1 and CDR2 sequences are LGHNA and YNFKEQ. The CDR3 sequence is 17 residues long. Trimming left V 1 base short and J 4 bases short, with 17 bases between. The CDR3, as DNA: TGTGCCAGCAGCCAAGGGGGGGGGCAGGTCGGAAATCAGCCCCAGCATTTT. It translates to CASSQGGGQVGNQPQHF.

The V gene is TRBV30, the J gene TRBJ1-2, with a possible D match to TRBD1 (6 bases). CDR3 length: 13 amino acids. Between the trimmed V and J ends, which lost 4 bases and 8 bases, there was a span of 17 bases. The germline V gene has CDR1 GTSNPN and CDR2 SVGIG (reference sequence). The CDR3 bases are TGTGCCTGGACCAGAAGGACAGCGAGAGGCTACACCTTC. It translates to CAWTRRTARGYTF.

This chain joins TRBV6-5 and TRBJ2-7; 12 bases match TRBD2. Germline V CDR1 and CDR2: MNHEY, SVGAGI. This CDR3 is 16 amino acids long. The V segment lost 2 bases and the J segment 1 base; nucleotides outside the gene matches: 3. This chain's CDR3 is CASSYAGTSGSYEQYF. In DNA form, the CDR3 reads TGTGCCAGCAGTTACGCCGGGACTAGCGGGTCCTACGAGCAGTACTTC.

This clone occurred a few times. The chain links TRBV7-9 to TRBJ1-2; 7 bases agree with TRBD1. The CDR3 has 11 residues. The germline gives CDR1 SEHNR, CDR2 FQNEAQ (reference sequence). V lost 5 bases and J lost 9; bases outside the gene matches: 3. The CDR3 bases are TGTGCCAGCAGCCGAGGGGGCCGCTACACCTTC. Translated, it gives CASSRGGRYTF.

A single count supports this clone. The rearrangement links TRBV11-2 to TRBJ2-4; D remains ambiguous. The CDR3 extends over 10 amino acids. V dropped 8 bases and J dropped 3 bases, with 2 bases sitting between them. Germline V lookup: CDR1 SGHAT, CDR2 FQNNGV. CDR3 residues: CASGKNIQYF. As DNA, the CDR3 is TGTGCCAGCGGCAAAAACATTCAGTACTTC. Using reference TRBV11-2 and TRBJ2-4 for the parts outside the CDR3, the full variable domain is EAGVAQSPRYKIIEKRQSVAFWCNPISGHATLYWYQQILGQGPKLLIQFQNNGVVDDSQLPKDRFSAERLKGVDSTLKIQPAKLEDSAVYLCASGKNIQYFGAGTRLSVL.

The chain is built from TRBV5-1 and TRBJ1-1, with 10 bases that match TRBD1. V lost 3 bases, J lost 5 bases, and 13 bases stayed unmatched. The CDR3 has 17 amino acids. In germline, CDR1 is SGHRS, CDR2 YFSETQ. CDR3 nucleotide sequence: TGCGCCAGCAGCTGGGGGACAGGGGTTGTATCGAGGACTGAAGCTTTCTTT. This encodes CASSWGTGVVSRTEAFF. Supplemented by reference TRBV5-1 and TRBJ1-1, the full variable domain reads KAGVTQTPRYLIKTRGQQVTLSCSPISGHRSVSWYQQTPGQGLQFLFEYFSETQRNKGNFPGRFSGRQFSNSRSEMNVSTLELGDSALYLCASSWGTGVVSRTEAFFGQGTRLTVV.

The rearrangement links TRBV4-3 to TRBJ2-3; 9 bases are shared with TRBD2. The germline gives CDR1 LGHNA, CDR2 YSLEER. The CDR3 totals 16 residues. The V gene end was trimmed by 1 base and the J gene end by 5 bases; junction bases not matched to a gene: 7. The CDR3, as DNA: TGCGCCAGCAGCCAAGGGCGAGCGGGGGGCGGAGATACGCAGTATTTT. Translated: CASSQGRAGGGDTQYF.

CDR3 nucleotide sequence: TGTGCCAGCAGTGTGGTGGTCAACAATGAGCAGTTCTTC. This translates into CASSVVVNNEQFF. The chain has TRBV6-1 and TRBJ2-1, with no clear D. With 4 bases removed from V and 5 bases from J, the gap between germline ends came to 9 bases. Looked up from germline, CDR1 is MNHNS and CDR2 is SASEGT. The CDR3 is 13 amino acids.